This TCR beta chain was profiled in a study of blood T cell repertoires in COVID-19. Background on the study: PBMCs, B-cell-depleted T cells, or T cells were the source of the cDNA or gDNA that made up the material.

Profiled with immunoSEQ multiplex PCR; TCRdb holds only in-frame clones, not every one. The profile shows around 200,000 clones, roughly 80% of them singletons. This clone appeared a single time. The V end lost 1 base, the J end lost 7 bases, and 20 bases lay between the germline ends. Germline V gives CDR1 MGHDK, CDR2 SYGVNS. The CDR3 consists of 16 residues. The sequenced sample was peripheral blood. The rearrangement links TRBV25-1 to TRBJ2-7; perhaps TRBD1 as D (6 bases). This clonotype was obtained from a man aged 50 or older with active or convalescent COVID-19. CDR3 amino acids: CASSEWGPGQGEEQYF. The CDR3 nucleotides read TGTGCCAGCAGTGAATGGGGTCCGGGACAAGGGGAGGAGCAGTACTTC.